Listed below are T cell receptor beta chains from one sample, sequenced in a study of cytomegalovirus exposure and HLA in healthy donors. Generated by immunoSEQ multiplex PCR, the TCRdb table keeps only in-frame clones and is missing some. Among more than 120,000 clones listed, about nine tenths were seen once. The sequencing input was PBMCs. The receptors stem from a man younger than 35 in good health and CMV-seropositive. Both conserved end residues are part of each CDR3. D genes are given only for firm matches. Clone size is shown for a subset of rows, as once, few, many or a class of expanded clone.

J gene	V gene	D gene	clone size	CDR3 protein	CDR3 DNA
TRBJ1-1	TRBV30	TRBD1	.	CAWSGGTANTEAFF	TGTGCCTGGAGTGGAGGGACAGCTAACACTGAAGCTTTCTTT
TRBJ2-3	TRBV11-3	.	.	CASSLGGDTDTQYF	TGTGCCAGCAGCTTAGGGGGGGACACAGATACGCAGTATTTT
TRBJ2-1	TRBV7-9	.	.	CASSQPGGLEQFF	TGTGCCAGCAGCCAACCCGGGGGTTTAGAGCAGTTCTTC
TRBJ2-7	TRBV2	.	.	CASSGGRAREQYF	TGTGCCAGCAGTGGGGGCAGGGCGAGGGAGCAGTACTTC
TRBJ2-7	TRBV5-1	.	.	CASSLGDGGEQYF	TGCGCCAGCAGCTTGGGAGACGGGGGCGAGCAGTACTTC
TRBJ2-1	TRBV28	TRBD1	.	CASITAGTGDYNEQFF	TGTGCCAGCATCACCGCCGGGACAGGGGACTACAATGAGCAGTTCTTC
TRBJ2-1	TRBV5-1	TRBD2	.	CASTPQAGGPSEQFF	TGCGCCAGCACCCCCCAAGCGGGAGGGCCAAGTGAGCAGTTCTTC
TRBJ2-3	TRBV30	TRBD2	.	CAWSPILAGPSTDTQYF	TGTGCCTGGAGTCCAATTCTAGCGGGGCCTAGCACAGATACGCAGTATTTT
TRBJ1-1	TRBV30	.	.	CAWSVRPGRVTEAFF	TGTGCCTGGAGTGTAAGGCCCGGGAGGGTCACTGAAGCTTTCTTT
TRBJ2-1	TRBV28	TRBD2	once	CASREPSGGSYNEQFF	TGTGCCAGCAGAGAGCCTAGCGGGGGCTCCTACAATGAGCAGTTCTTC
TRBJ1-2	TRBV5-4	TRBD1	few	CASSLETGGGYTF	TGTGCCAGCAGCTTGGAAACAGGGGGAGGCTACACCTTC
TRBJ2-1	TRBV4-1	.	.	CASSLNPSSSYNEQFF	TGCGCCAGCAGCCTAAATCCGTCTTCGTCCTACAATGAGCAGTTCTTC
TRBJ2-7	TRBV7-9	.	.	CASSLLQAAYEQYF	TGTGCCAGCAGCTTACTACAGGCCGCCTACGAGCAGTACTTC
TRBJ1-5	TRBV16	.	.	CASRLKGPGLSHQPQHF	TGTGCCAGCAGACTTAAGGGGCCCGGTCTATCCCATCAGCCCCAGCATTTT
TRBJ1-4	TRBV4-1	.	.	CASSRFGRKLFF	TGCGCCAGCAGCCGCTTCGGGAGGAAACTGTTTTTT
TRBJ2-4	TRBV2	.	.	CASSDTELLAKNIQYF	TGTGCCAGCAGTGATACGGAGTTACTAGCCAAAAACATTCAGTACTTC
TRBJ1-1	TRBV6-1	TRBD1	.	CASSGQGEVNTEAFF	TGTGCCAGCAGTGGACAGGGAGAAGTGAACACTGAAGCTTTCTTT
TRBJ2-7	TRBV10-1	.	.	CASSDDRESYF	TGCGCCAGCAGTGACGACAGAGAATCGTACTTC
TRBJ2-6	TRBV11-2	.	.	CASSSEGSGANVLTF	TGTGCCAGCAGCTCGGAGGGCTCTGGGGCCAACGTCCTGACTTTC
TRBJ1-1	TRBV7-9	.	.	CASSRGVNTEAFF	TGTGCCAGCAGCCGGGGGGTTAACACTGAAGCTTTCTTT
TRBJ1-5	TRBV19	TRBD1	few	CASSIDRGRNQPQHF	TGTGCCAGTAGTATCGACAGGGGGCGCAATCAGCCCCAGCATTTT
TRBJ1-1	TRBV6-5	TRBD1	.	CASSSGQGAFF	TGTGCCAGCAGTTCGGGACAGGGAGCTTTCTTT
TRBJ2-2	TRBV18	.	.	CASATAGTGELFF	TGTGCCAGCGCCACCGCGGGGACCGGGGAGCTGTTTTTT